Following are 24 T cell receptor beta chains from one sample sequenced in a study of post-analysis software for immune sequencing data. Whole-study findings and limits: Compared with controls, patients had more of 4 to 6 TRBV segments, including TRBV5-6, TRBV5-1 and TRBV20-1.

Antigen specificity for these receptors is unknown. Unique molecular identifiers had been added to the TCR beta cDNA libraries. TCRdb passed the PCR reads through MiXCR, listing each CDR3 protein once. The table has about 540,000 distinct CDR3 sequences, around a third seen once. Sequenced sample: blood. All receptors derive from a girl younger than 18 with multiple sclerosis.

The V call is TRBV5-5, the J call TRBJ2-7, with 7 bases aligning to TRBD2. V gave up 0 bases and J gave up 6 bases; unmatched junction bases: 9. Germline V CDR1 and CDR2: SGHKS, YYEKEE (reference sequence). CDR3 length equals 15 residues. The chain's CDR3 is CASSLEGLPGGEQYF. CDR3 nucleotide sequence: TGTGCCAGCAGCTTGGAGGGGCTCCCGGGAGGCGAGCAGTACTTC.

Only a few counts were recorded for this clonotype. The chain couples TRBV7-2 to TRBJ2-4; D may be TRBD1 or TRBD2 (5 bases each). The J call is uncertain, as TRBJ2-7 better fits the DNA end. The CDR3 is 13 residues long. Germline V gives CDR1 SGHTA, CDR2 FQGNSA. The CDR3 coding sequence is TGTGCCAGCAGCTTTGGTCGAGGGGACGAGCAGTACTTC. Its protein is CASSFGRGDEQYF.

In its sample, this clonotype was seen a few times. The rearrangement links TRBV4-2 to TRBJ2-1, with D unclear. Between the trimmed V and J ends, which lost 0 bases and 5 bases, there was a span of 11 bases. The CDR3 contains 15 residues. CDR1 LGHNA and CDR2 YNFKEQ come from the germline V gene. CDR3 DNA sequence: TGTGCCAGCAGCCAAGACACCCTTGTCAACAATGAGCAGTTCTTC. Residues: CASSQDTLVNNEQFF.

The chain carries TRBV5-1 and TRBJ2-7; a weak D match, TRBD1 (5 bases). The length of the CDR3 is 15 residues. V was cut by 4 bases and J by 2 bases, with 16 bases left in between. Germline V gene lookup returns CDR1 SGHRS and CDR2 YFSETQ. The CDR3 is CASSHGHRETYEQYF. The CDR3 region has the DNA TGCGCCAGCAGCCATGGACATAGGGAAACCTACGAGCAGTACTTC. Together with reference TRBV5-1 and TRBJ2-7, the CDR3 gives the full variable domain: KAGVTQTPRYLIKTRGQQVTLSCSPISGHRSVSWYQQTPGQGLQFLFEYFSETQRNKGNFPGRFSGRQFSNSRSEMNVSTLELGDSALYLCASSHGHRETYEQYFGPGTRLTVT.

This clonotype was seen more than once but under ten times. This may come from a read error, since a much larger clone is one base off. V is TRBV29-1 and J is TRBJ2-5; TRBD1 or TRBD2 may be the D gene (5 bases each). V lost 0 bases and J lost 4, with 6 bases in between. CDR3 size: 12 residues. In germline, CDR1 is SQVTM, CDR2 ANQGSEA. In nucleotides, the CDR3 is TGCAGCGTTGAAGACGGGGCAGAGACCCAGTACTTC. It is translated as CSVEDGAETQYF.

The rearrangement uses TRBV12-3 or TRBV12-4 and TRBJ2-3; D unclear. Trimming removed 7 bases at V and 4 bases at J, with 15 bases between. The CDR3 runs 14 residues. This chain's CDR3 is CASNNRVRADTQYF. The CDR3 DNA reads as TGTGCCAGCAATAACCGGGTCCGAGCAGATACGCAGTATTTT.

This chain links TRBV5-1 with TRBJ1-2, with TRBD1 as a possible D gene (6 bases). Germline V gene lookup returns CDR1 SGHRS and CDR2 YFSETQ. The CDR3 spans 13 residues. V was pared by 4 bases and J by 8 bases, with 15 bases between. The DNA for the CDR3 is TGCGCCAGCAGCACCAACAGGGTTGAGGGCTACACCTTC. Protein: CASSTNRVEGYTF.

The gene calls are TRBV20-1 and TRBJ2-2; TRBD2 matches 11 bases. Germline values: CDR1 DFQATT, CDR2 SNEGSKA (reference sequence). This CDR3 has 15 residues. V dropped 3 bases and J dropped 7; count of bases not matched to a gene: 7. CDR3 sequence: CSASPLAGGNGELFF. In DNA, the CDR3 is TGCAGTGCTAGTCCCCTAGCGGGGGGTAACGGGGAGCTGTTTTTT.

The CDR3 nucleotides read TGTGCCACCAGCAGAGGGGACAGGGGGCGAGAGACCCAGTACTTC. Translated: CATSRGDRGRETQYF. V and J are TRBV15 and TRBJ2-5; TRBD1 matches at 12 bases. Germline values: CDR1 LNHNV, CDR2 YYDKDF (reference sequence). V shed 1 base, J shed 4 bases, and the junction held 1 base outside the gene matches. The CDR3 is made up of 15 amino acids.

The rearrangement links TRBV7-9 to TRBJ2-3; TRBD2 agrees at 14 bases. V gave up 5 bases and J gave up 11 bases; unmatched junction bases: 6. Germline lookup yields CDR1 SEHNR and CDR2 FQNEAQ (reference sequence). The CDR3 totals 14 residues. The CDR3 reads CASSTGLAGGKQYF. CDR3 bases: TGTGCCAGCAGCACCGGACTAGCGGGAGGAAAGCAGTATTTT.

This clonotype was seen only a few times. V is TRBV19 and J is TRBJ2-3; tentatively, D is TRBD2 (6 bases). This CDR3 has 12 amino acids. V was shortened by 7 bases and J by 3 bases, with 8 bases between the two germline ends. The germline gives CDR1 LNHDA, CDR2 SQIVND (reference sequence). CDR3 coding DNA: TGTGCCAGTATGCGGGGTACAGATACGCAGTATTTT. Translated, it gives CASMRGTDTQYF. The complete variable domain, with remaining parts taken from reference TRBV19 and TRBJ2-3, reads DGGITQSPKYLFRKEGQNVTLSCEQNLNHDAMYWYRQDPGQGLRLIYYSQIVNDFQKGDIAEGYSVSREKKESFPLTVTSAQKNPTAFYLCASMRGTDTQYFGPGTRLTVL.

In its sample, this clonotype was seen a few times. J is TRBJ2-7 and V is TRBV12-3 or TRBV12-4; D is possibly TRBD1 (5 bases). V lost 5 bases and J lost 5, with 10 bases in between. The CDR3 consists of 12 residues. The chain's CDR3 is CASSLKGNEQYF. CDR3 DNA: TGTGCCAGCAGTCTTAAGGGGAACGAGCAGTACTTC.

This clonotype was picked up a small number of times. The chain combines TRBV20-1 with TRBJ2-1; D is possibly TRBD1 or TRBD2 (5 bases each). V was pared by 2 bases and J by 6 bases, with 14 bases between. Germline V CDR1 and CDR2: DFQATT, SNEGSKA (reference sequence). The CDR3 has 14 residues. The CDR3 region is CSARSVRDPNEQFF. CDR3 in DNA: TGCAGTGCTAGATCAGTCCGGGACCCCAATGAGCAGTTCTTC.

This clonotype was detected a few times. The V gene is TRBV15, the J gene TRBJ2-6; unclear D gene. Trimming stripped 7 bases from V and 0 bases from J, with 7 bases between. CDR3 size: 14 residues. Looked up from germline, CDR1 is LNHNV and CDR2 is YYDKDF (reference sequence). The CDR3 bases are TGTGCCACCACCAGCTACTCTGGGGCCAACGTCCTGACTTTC. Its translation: CATTSYSGANVLTF.

CDR3 in DNA: TGTGCCAGCAGTTTCCGTGGACAGGGGCACTATGGCTACACCTTC. Amino acid sequence: CASSFRGQGHYGYTF. The J gene is TRBJ1-2, the V gene TRBV28; 9 positions agree with TRBD1. V shed 3 bases and J 3 bases; nucleotides not matched to a gene: 5. The germline gives CDR1 MDHEN, CDR2 SYDVKM. The CDR3 extends over 15 amino acids.

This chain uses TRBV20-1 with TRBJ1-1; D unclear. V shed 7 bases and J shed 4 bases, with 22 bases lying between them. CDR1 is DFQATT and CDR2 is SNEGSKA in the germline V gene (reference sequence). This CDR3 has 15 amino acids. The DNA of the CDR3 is TGCAGTGTCCTAGAGCCCCTTCCGGGGAGCACTGAAGCTTTCTTT. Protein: CSVLEPLPGSTEAFF.

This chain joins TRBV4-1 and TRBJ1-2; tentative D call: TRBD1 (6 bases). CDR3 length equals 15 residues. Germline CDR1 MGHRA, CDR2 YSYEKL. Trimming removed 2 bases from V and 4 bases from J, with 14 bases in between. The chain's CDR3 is CASSQPDRPSYGYTF. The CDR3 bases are TGCGCCAGCAGCCAACCTGACAGGCCCTCCTATGGCTACACCTTC.

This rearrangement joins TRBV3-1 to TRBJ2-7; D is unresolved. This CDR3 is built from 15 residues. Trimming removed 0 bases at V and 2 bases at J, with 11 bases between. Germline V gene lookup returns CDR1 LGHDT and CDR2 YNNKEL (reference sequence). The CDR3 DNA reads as TGTGCCAGCAGCCAAGAACCAGGACCCACCTACGAGCAGTACTTC. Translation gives CASSQEPGPTYEQYF.

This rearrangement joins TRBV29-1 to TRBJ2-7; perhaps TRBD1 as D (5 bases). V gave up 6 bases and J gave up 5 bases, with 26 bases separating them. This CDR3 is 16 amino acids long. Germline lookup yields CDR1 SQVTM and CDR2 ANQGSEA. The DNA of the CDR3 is TGCAGCGTACCAATAGGACACCCTAATTCCTACAACGAGCAGTACTTC. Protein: CSVPIGHPNSYNEQYF.

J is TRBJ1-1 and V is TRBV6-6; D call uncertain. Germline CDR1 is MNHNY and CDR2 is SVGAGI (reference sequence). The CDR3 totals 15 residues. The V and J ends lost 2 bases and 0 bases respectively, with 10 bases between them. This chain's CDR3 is CASSYRAPMNTEAFF. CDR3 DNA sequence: TGTGCCAGCAGTTACCGCGCGCCGATGAACACTGAAGCTTTCTTT.

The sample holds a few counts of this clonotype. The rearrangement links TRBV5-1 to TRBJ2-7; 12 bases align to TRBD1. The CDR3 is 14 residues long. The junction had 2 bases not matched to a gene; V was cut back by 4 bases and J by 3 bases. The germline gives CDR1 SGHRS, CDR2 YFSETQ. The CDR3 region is CASSGTGGLYEQYF. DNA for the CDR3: TGCGCCAGCAGCGGGACAGGGGGCCTCTACGAGCAGTACTTC.

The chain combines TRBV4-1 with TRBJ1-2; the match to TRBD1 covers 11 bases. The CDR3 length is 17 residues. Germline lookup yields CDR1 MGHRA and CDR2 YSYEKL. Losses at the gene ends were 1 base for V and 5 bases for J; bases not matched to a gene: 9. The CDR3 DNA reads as TGCGCCAGCAGCCAAGGGGACAGGGGGGGCTCCGGGTATGGCTACACCTTC. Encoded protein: CASSQGDRGGSGYGYTF.

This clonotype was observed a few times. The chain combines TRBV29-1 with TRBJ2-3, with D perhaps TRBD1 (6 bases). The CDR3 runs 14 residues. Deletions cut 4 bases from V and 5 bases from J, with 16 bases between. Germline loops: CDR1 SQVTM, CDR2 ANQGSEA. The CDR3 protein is CSVGRRTAGDTQYF. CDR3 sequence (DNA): TGCAGCGTTGGGCGGCGGACAGCAGGAGATACGCAGTATTTT.

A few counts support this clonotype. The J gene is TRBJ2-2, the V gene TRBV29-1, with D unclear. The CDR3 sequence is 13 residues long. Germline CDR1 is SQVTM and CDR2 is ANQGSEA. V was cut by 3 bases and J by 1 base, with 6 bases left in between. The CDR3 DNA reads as TGCAGCGTTGATATTGGGAACACCGGGGAGCTGTTTTTT. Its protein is CSVDIGNTGELFF.